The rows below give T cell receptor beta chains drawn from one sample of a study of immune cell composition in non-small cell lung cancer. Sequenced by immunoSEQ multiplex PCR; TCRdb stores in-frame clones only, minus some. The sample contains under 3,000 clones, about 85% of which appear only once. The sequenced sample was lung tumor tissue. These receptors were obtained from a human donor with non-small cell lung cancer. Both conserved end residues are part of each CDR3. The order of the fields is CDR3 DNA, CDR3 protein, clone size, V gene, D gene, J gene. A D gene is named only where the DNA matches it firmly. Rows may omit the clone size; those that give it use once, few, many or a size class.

cdr3_nt: TGTGCCAGTAGTATTGTTAGCGGGAGGTCAGATACGCAGTATTTT
cdr3_aa: CASSIVSGRSDTQYF
clone_size: NA
v_call: TRBV19
d_call: TRBD2
j_call: TRBJ2-3

cdr3_nt: TGTGCCAGCAGCTCACCCAGACAGGGAAACTATGGCTACACCTTC
cdr3_aa: CASSSPRQGNYGYTF
clone_size: NA
v_call: TRBV7-2
d_call: TRBD1
j_call: TRBJ1-2

cdr3_nt: TGTGCCATCAGTGATCCCCCTGGACTAGCGGGGGCGGACGAGCAGTACTTC
cdr3_aa: CAISDPPGLAGADEQYF
clone_size: few
v_call: TRBV10-3
d_call: TRBD2
j_call: TRBJ2-7

cdr3_nt: TGTGCCAGCAGCTCAAGGGGGGGGGAGTCGCCTGAAGCTTTCTTT
cdr3_aa: CASSSRGGESPEAFF
clone_size: NA
v_call: TRBV7-9
d_call: NA
j_call: TRBJ1-1

cdr3_nt: TGTGCCAGCAGCCCCCAGGGCTCTGGGGCCAACGTCCTGACTTTC
cdr3_aa: CASSPQGSGANVLTF
clone_size: NA
v_call: TRBV5-6
d_call: NA
j_call: TRBJ2-6

cdr3_nt: TGTGCCAGTAGTATGGGGCTAGCGGGAGCCTACGAGCAGTACTTC
cdr3_aa: CASSMGLAGAYEQYF
clone_size: NA
v_call: TRBV19
d_call: TRBD2
j_call: TRBJ2-7

cdr3_nt: TGTGCCAGCAGCTTTAGAGGGCAGCAGGCCTATCCGAACACTGAAGCTTTCTTT
cdr3_aa: CASSFRGQQAYPNTEAFF
clone_size: NA
v_call: TRBV7-2
d_call: NA
j_call: TRBJ1-1

cdr3_nt: TGCGCCAGCAGCCAAGACCAAAGGCCAGGGTCTCCCCGCGTCGGGGAGCTGTTTTTT
cdr3_aa: CASSQDQRPGSPRVGELFF
clone_size: once
v_call: TRBV4-1
d_call: NA
j_call: TRBJ2-2

cdr3_nt: TGCAGTGCCCGGACTCTAGCGACCCAGTACTTC
cdr3_aa: CSARTLATQYF
clone_size: NA
v_call: TRBV20-1
d_call: NA
j_call: TRBJ2-5

cdr3_nt: TGTGCCATCAGTGAGTCAATGGGGAGGGGTGAAGCTTTCTTT
cdr3_aa: CAISESMGRGEAFF
clone_size: once
v_call: TRBV10-3
d_call: NA
j_call: TRBJ1-1

cdr3_nt: TGTGCCAGCAGTTTGCCGAGACTAGCGGGAGAAGCCTACGAGCAGTACTTC
cdr3_aa: CASSLPRLAGEAYEQYF
clone_size: NA
v_call: TRBV28
d_call: TRBD2
j_call: TRBJ2-7